Shown below are 11 T cell receptor beta chains from a single sample sequenced in a study of blood T cell repertoires in COVID-19 (dated by TCRdb to the early 2020s). Library method: the immunoSEQ multiplex PCR assay. Drawn from immuneACCESS, this table holds only the in-frame rearrangements with V and J called that TCRdb kept. Clones are partly lost; checked studies trace under half to an unresolved V gene and leave the rest unexplained. For this sample the table gives roughly 160,000 clones, of which around 84% were detected only once. The leading ten clones occupy roughly 7% of the sample. Sequencing used peripheral blood. Receptors were obtained from a man between 50 and 59 years old with active or convalescent COVID-19.

The rearrangement joins TRBV5-1 to TRBJ1-2, with D tentatively TRBD1 (6 bases). Germline CDR1 is SGHRS and CDR2 is YFSETQ. V lost 4 bases and J lost 2, with 15 bases in between. The CDR3 runs to 15 residues. The CDR3 nucleotides read TGCGCCAGCAGCCGGGGGCAGGGACTAAACTATGGCTACACCTTC. Protein product: CASSRGQGLNYGYTF. Full variable domain (rest looked up from reference TRBV5-1 and TRBJ1-2): KAGVTQTPRYLIKTRGQQVTLSCSPISGHRSVSWYQQTPGQGLQFLFEYFSETQRNKGNFPGRFSGRQFSNSRSEMNVSTLELGDSALYLCASSRGQGLNYGYTFGSGTRLTVV.

The chain is built from TRBV18 and TRBJ2-7; 10 nucleotides line up with TRBD1. The V and J ends lost 2 bases and 5 bases, in that order; junction bases with no gene match: 12. Looked up from germline, CDR1 is KGHSH and CDR2 is LQKENI. CDR3 length: 17 residues. CDR3 sequence (DNA): TGTGCCAGCTCACCATGGGGGACAGGGGCCCCTCTGAACGAGCAGTACTTC. This codes for CASSPWGTGAPLNEQYF.

J is TRBJ1-2 and V is TRBV2; TRBD1 might be the D (6 bases). The CDR3 contains 13 residues. Germline CDR1 is SNHLY and CDR2 is FYNNEI. V lost 3 bases, J lost 6 bases, and 11 bases lay in between. The CDR3 bases are TGTGCCAGCAGTGAGGAGACAGGCGATGGCTACACCTTC. It encodes CASSEETGDGYTF.

The V gene is TRBV4-1, the J gene TRBJ1-6; TRBD1 is a possible D gene (6 bases). The length of the CDR3 is 16 residues. Per germline, CDR1 MGHRA and CDR2 YSYEKL. Trimming cost V 0 bases and J 7 bases, with 13 bases left between them. The CDR3 DNA is TGCGCCAGCAGCCAAGAACCGGGACAAATAAATTCACCCCTCCACTTT. Translating it yields CASSQEPGQINSPLHF.

By share, this clone counts as medium-sized. The V gene is TRBV20-1, the J gene TRBJ2-7, with a weak D call TRBD2 (6 bases). Trimming removed 6 bases from V and 6 bases from J, with 9 bases in between. The germline CDR1 and CDR2 sequences are DFQATT and SNEGSKA (reference sequence). The CDR3 is 10 residues long. Written as DNA, the CDR3 is TGCAGTGCGTTAGCGGTCGAGCAGTACTTC. Its translation is CSALAVEQYF.

The chain joins TRBV4-3 to TRBJ1-1; 7 bases line up with TRBD1. From germline, CDR1 is LGHNA and CDR2 YSLEER. There are 17 residues in the CDR3. V lost 3 bases, J lost 0 bases, and 10 bases stayed unmatched. CDR3 amino acids: CASSQVAGTDMNTEAFF. CDR3 nucleotide sequence: TGCGCCAGCAGCCAGGTAGCTGGGACAGACATGAACACTGAAGCTTTCTTT.

The chain employs TRBV4-1 and TRBJ2-1, with D unresolved. Between the trimmed V and J ends, which lost 4 bases and 0 bases, there was a span of 10 bases. This CDR3 has 15 residues. Germline CDR1 and CDR2: MGHRA and YSYEKL. The chain's CDR3 is CASSPEASSYNEQFF. The DNA of the CDR3 is TGCGCCAGCAGCCCTGAGGCGAGCTCCTACAATGAGCAGTTCTTC.

This clone was seen a handful of times. The chain employs TRBV4-2 and TRBJ2-7; TRBD1 matches 9 bases. Looked up from germline, CDR1 is LGHNA and CDR2 is YNFKEQ. The CDR3 spans 16 residues. J lost 4 bases, V lost 1 base, and 8 bases had no gene match. Here the CDR3 DNA reads TGTGCCAGCAGCCAAGCTGTCACAGGGGGCGCTTACGAGCAGTACTTC. It yields the protein CASSQAVTGGAYEQYF.

The chain is built from TRBV15 and TRBJ1-5; tentatively, D is TRBD1 (5 bases). Germline-derived CDR1 and CDR2 are LNHNV and YYDKDF (reference sequence). The CDR3 has 15 amino acids. Trimming left V 5 bases short and J 7 bases short, with 18 bases between. CDR3 DNA: TGTGCCACCAGCTACACCCAGGGATTGGGCCAGCCCCAGCATTTT. The encoded protein is CATSYTQGLGQPQHF.

A single count supports this clone. V gene TRBV27 combines with J gene TRBJ1-1; D is perhaps TRBD1 (5 bases). The germline V gene encodes CDR1 MNHEY and CDR2 SMNVEV (reference sequence). Trimming cost V 6 bases and J 1 base, with 9 bases left between them. The CDR3 has 13 amino acids. The CDR3 loop reads CASRVGANTEAFF. The CDR3 nucleotides read TGTGCCAGCAGAGTAGGGGCGAACACTGAAGCTTTCTTT.

CDR3 region: CASREDRGSTGELFF. The CDR3 DNA is TGTGCCAGCAGAGAGGACAGGGGAAGCACCGGGGAGCTGTTTTTT. The rearrangement links TRBV2 to TRBJ2-2, with 9 bases aligning to TRBD1. Germline-derived CDR1 and CDR2 are SNHLY and FYNNEI. The V segment lost 6 bases and the J segment 4 bases; nucleotides outside the gene matches: 6. The CDR3 has 15 residues.